Given below is one T cell receptor beta chain in context. Its antigen has not been determined. No clone much larger than this one lies a single base away; base qualities are absent. RNA was extracted with the RNeasy kit and about 0.5 to 1 ug was reverse transcribed using random hexamers. TCR beta CDR3 regions were amplified with the immunoSEQ multiplex PCR assay covering 54 Vbeta and 13 Jbeta segments. Bias from PCR amplification was corrected by using a synthetic template baseline for primer optimization and for computational correction. In the source study's methods: Only productive sequences were kept, with reads annotated to V, D and J genes according to IMGT and analyzed in immunoSEQ Analyzer. Clonality was computed as one minus Shannon entropy normalized by log2 of the number of productive unique sequences. For each patient and control, public and private clones were evaluated within the 100 most prevalent clones. A clone was defined as Susac-specific if it was absent from the healthy and MS cohorts, from around 960 published viral clones and from other ImmuneACCESS disease sequences. TCRdb itself trimmed the public reads at Q25 with fastp, ran MiXCR and retained productive beta chains. Rows merge per CDR3 protein into single entries with the most common DNA and genes. TCRdb's processing, not the authors' own work, is the source of the V and J calls. The sample table contains about 300,000 distinct CDR3 sequences; only one count was recorded for about 91% of them. 0.18% of the sample is held by the ten biggest clonotypes.

High-throughput TCR beta sequencing profiled peripheral blood CD8+ and CD4+ T cells from healthy donors, Susac syndrome patients and multiple sclerosis patients. Multiple sclerosis controls were treatment-naive patients with stable or active relapsing-remitting disease fulfilling revised McDonald criteria. CD8+ TEMRA cells were enriched by FACS, while bulk CD8+ and CD4+ T cells were purified by magnetic negative isolation. Blood was drawn into EDTA tubes, processed within 24 hours, and PBMCs were isolated by density gradient centrifugation. PBMCs destined for TCR sequencing were cryopreserved in liquid nitrogen and later thawed in a 37 °C water bath. The sorted or isolated CD4+, CD8+ and CD8+ TEMRA cells had a purity of 90% or higher. This specimen belongs to a study of CD8 T cells in Susac syndrome (dated by TCRdb to between 2018 and 2020). Study-level background: Repertoire sequencing was used to test whether CD8+ T cell activation and differentiation in Susac syndrome was antigen driven. CD8+ T cell repertoire clonality was compared between eleven to twelve healthy donors, approximately 14 Susac syndrome patients and fewer than 19 multiple sclerosis patients.

Overall study results and their limits: The study acknowledged that relatively few individuals were included in the TCR sequencing and HLA analysis.

The CDR3 spans 10 residues, from the cysteine through the phenylalanine. Just CDR3 DNA is preserved here, 30 bases in frame from base 1. Trimming removed 5 bases from V and 8 bases from J, leaving 6 bases between the germline ends. The CDR1 and CDR2 encoded by the germline V gene are SQVTM and ANQGSEA. The sample was CD8+ T cells from PBMCs. The V and J genes are TRBV29-1 and TRBJ1-4, with the D segment identity uncertain. The sequence was collected from a human donor with multiple sclerosis. The CDR3 region reads CSVFREKLFF. The DNA sequence reads TGCAGCGTTTTCAGGGAAAAACTGTTTTTT.